This T cell receptor beta chain was sequenced for a study of PD-1 blockade in classical Hodgkin lymphoma. General study points: Repertoire differences have undefined causes, possibly disease activity or prior therapy. Diminished baseline TCR diversity has been reported in newly diagnosed patients relative to healthy donors.

Note on this clone: Its antigen remains unknown.

The assay was immunoSEQ multiplex PCR, and TCRdb's table has in-frame clones only and misses some. The repertoire includes approximately 9,300 clones, about nine tenths of them detected once, and around 8.1% sits in the top ten. The time point was: newly diagnosed, previously untreated cHL patient sample. PBMCs, once thawed, yielded CD8+ T cells isolated by magnetic negative selection. Peripheral samples used as comparators were newly diagnosed, untreated classical Hodgkin lymphoma PBMCs. This sequence originates from a human donor with classical Hodgkin lymphoma. Sequencing was performed on CD8+ T cells from blood.

The CDR3 sequence: CASSRIGGSETQYF. In nucleotides, the CDR3 is TGCGCCAGCAGCCGAATAGGGGGCAGCGAGACCCAGTACTTC. The rearrangement uses TRBV4-1 and TRBJ2-5; 7 positions match TRBD1. V was clipped by 4 bases and J by 5 bases; unmatched bases: 7. In germline, CDR1 is MGHRA, CDR2 YSYEKL. The CDR3 has 14 residues.